This TCR beta chain derives from a study of metastatic and nonmetastatic thyroid tumors. The CDR3 has 13 residues. From germline, CDR1 is SGHAT and CDR2 FQDESV (reference sequence). Trimming pared 5 bases from V and 8 bases from J, leaving 15 bases between. This clone was picked up one time. TCRdb redid the clone calls on the PCR reads using MiXCR. The repertoire holds about 16,000 clones, over 25% seen once, with over 9.5% in the top ten. None of the patients had undergone any treatment ahead of thyroid surgery. This sequence originates from a male donor with papillary thyroid cancer or a benign thyroid nodule (not recorded which). Some clones in this sample may be carry-over from other donors' samples. This chain joins TRBV11-1 and TRBJ1-2; D not certain. Sequencing used tumor tissue. This CDR3 reads CASSNGPGEGYTF. In nucleotides, the CDR3 is TGTGCCAGCAGCAACGGTCCCGGGGAGGGCTACACCTTC.